Listed here are 10 T cell receptor beta chains from one sample, sequenced in a study of cytomegalovirus exposure and HLA in healthy donors. Libraries were prepared by immunoSEQ multiplex PCR; TCRdb keeps only in-frame clonotypes and omits some of them. The table has around 300,000 clones, roughly 87% seen once. The specimen was PBMCs. The receptors originated from a woman aged 25 to 45 in good health and CMV-seropositive.

V and J are TRBV10-3 and TRBJ1-5; the match to TRBD1 covers 8 bases. CDR3 size: 15 residues. J gave up 0 bases and V 4 bases, and 2 bases lay outside the gene matches. CDR1 is ENHRY, CDR2 SYGVKD, per germline. The CDR3, as DNA: TGTGCCATCAGTGTAGGACAGGGTAGCAATCAGCCCCAGCATTTT. Translating it yields CAISVGQGSNQPQHF.

CDR3 sequence reads: CASSKQGRGGYTF. In DNA form, the CDR3 reads TGTGCCAGCAGCAAACAGGGGCGGGGTGGCTACACCTTC. This sequence joins TRBV11-2 and TRBJ1-2; 7 bases are shared with TRBD1. The germline V gene encodes CDR1 SGHAT and CDR2 FQNNGV. With V trimmed by 5 bases and J by 7 bases, 7 bases remained unmatched. This CDR3 has 13 residues.

J is TRBJ1-2 and V is TRBV30, with D maybe TRBD1 (6 bases). There are 13 residues in the CDR3. Germline V gives CDR1 GTSNPN, CDR2 SVGIG (reference sequence). Trimming removed 3 bases from V and 4 bases from J, with 12 bases in between. CDR3 nucleotides: TGTGCCTGGAGCCCCCGAGGGGGCTATGGCTACACCTTC. Translation: CAWSPRGGYGYTF.

CDR3 in amino acids: CSVESRQGANTEAFF. As DNA, the CDR3 is TGCAGCGTTGAATCACGACAGGGGGCGAACACTGAAGCTTTCTTT. The chain joins TRBV29-1 to TRBJ1-1, with 10 positions matching TRBD1. V gave up 2 bases and J gave up 1 base; unmatched junction bases: 4. This CDR3 has 15 residues. Germline loops: CDR1 SQVTM, CDR2 ANQGSEA.

The rearrangement links TRBV7-2 to TRBJ2-1, with TRBD1 matching 9 bases. This CDR3 is 13 amino acids long. Germline values: CDR1 SGHTA, CDR2 FQGNSA. Trimming took 4 bases from V and 9 from J; bases not matched to a gene: 4. The CDR3 DNA reads as TGTGCCAGCAGCTCTGACAGGGGGTTTGAGCAGTTCTTC. Translating it yields CASSSDRGFEQFF.

The chain carries TRBV29-1 and TRBJ2-7; 8 nucleotides match TRBD2. The CDR3 is 12 residues long. CDR1 SQVTM and CDR2 ANQGSEA come from the germline V gene. V lost 6 bases, J lost 2 bases, and 3 bases stayed unmatched. CDR3 sequence: CSVLAVAYEQYF. CDR3 sequence (DNA): TGCAGCGTACTAGCGGTCGCCTACGAGCAGTACTTC.

This clone was seen more than once but under ten times. The chain recombines TRBV27 with TRBJ1-5; maybe TRBD1 (6 bases). Trimming removed 5 bases at V and 9 bases at J, with 14 bases between. CDR1 is MNHEY, CDR2 SMNVEV, per germline (reference sequence). The CDR3 totals 13 residues. The CDR3 is CASSPIQGGPQHF. The DNA of the CDR3 is TGTGCCAGCAGTCCGATACAGGGCGGGCCCCAGCATTTT.

Notes on this clone: The DNA is left out, because the CDR3 cannot be placed on it with certainty; the CDR3 is given as TCRdb lists it. The chain employs TRBV27 and TRBJ2-7. Germline V gene data show CDR1 as MNHEY and CDR2 as SMNVEV (reference sequence). 13 amino acids form the CDR3, both terminal residues included. The CDR3 region is CASSSGSYYEQYF.

This chain uses TRBV29-1 with TRBJ1-1; maybe TRBD1 (5 bases). Germline-derived CDR1 and CDR2 are SQVTM and ANQGSEA. The CDR3 spans 16 residues. The V end was cut by 7 bases, the J end by 0 bases, with 21 bases between. This chain's CDR3 is CSASGQGGVMNTEAFF. Here the CDR3 DNA reads TGCAGCGCTTCAGGCCAGGGAGGGGTAATGAACACTGAAGCTTTCTTT.

Written as DNA, the CDR3 is TGCGCCAGCAGCTTGGCCAGGGGGCGCGGGGATACGCAGTATTTT. Its protein product is CASSLARGRGDTQYF. The genes are TRBV5-1 and TRBJ2-3; 8 bases align to TRBD1. The CDR3 has 15 amino acids. Germline loops: CDR1 SGHRS, CDR2 YFSETQ. V lost 0 bases to trimming and J lost 6 bases; unmatched junction nucleotides: 6.